This T cell receptor beta chain was captured by sequencing in a study of shared clonotypes between healthy human individuals. Study results and caveats: Genetic and exposure-history diversity was limited by the few donors. Naive CD4 clonotypes overlapped across a handful of donors at around 4.7%. Generally, naive subsets (rather than memory subsets) showed larger estimated richness.

The repertoire was sequenced with immunoSEQ multiplex PCR; TCRdb's copy has only in-frame clones and lacks some. The sample holds under 2.5 million clones, around 93% seen once. A word on this clone: Its matching antigen is unknown.

The ends were cut back, 2 bases at V and 10 bases at J, with 9 bases in the middle. From germline, CDR1 is MDHEN and CDR2 SYDVKM. This CDR3 region has 12 residues. CD4+ cell separation produced CD45RA+ naive and CD45RA-negative memory subsets. The TCR comes from a man between 18 and 35 years old in good health. Some clones in this sample may be carry-over from other donors' samples. The sequenced material came from naive CD4+ T cells from PBMCs. Subset denoted: CD45RA+ positively selected. V is TRBV28 and J is TRBJ2-1; D remains ambiguous. The CDR3 DNA reads as TGTGCCAGCAGTTTACGCCAGGCAGAGCAGTTCTTC. Translation gives CASSLRQAEQFF.